This TCR beta chain was recovered during a study of monozygotic twins with inflammatory bowel disease. Notes on the study in general: Researchers report that IBD patients shared fewer clonotypes with others than healthy twins, especially amid disease activity.

Staff drew a roughly 2.5 ml blood sample from each donor. TCRdb re-called the 5' RACE reads; one entry per CDR3 protein, DNA not given. The sample's table shows 300,000 to 400,000 distinct CDR3 sequences. As to this clonotype: Its antigen is still unknown.

The CDR3 is 14 residues long. From germline, CDR1 is SGHRS and CDR2 YFSETQ. The sequence was collected from a human donor with ulcerative colitis or Crohn's disease, or a healthy co-twin of an affected twin (not recorded which). The chain uses TRBV5-1 and TRBJ2-1; TCRdb's D call of TRBD1 is untestable without DNA. Sequenced: blood. CDR3 residues: CASRNGGTYNEQFF.